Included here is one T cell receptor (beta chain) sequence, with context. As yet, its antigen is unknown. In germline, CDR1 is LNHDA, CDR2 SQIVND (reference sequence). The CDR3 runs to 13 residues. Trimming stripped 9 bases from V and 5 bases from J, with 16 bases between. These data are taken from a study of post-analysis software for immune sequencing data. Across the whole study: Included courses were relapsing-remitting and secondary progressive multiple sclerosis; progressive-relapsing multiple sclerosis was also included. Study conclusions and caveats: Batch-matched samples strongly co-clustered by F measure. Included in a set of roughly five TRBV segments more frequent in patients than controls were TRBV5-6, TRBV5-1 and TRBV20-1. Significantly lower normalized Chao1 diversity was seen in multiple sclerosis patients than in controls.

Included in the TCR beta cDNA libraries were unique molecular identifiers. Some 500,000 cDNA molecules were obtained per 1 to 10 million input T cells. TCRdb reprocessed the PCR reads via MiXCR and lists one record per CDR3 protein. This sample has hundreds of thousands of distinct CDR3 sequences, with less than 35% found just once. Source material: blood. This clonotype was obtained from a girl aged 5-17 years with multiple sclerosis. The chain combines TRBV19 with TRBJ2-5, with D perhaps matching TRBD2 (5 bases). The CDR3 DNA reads TGTGCCAGCTCGGATAGCGAAAGGGAGACCCAGTACTTC. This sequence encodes CASSDSERETQYF.